Following are 10 T cell receptor beta chains from one sample sequenced in a study of beta chain features in type 1 diabetes. Overall study findings and caveats: Moderately but significantly shorter TCRB CDR3s were found in Type 1 diabetes patients in all four CD4+ subsets.

These receptors' targets are unknown. Every isolated RNA sample was fully reverse transcribed, so sequencing captured expressed TCRB transcripts. Data came from immunoSEQ multiplex PCR; TCRdb stores just in-frame clones and leaves some out. The table has roughly 260,000 clones, approximately 11% seen once. The sample consisted of naive CD4+ T cells from blood. The origin of the receptors is a man aged 30 to 45 with type 1 diabetes.

The chain uses TRBV29-1 and TRBJ2-7, with D perhaps matching TRBD2 (5 bases). With 3 bases removed from V and 3 bases from J, the gap between germline ends came to 12 bases. The CDR3 covers 13 residues. Germline CDR1 reads SQVTM; CDR2 reads ANQGSEA. The CDR3 loop is CSVESQAGYEQYF. The CDR3 DNA follows: TGCAGCGTTGAGTCCCAGGCGGGCTACGAGCAGTACTTC.

This clone was seen a few times. The chain carries TRBV10-3 and TRBJ2-5; D gene unclear. Deletions cut 4 bases from V and 2 bases from J, with 8 bases between. Per the germline V gene, CDR1 is ENHRY and CDR2 is SYGVKD. The CDR3 covers 13 residues. This CDR3 reads CAISGAVQETQYF. CDR3 nucleotide sequence: TGTGCCATCAGTGGGGCAGTGCAAGAGACCCAGTACTTC.

This clone has only a few counts. The chain employs TRBV19 and TRBJ1-5, with D possibly TRBD1 on 6 matching bases. Germline CDR1 and CDR2: LNHDA and SQIVND (reference sequence). This CDR3 has 17 amino acids. V shed 4 bases and J shed 1 base, with 17 bases lying between them. This chain's CDR3 is CASSTIPTGFSNQPQHF. In nucleotides, the CDR3 is TGTGCCAGTAGTACCATACCTACAGGGTTCAGCAATCAGCCCCAGCATTTT.

The V and J genes are TRBV10-3 and TRBJ1-2, with 7 bases matching TRBD1. Trimming took 6 bases from V and 10 from J; bases not matched to a gene: 14. The CDR3 totals 14 residues. Germline V gene lookup returns CDR1 ENHRY and CDR2 SYGVKD. The DNA for the CDR3 is TGTGCCATCAGGACTAGGGGGCCGACTGAGAACTACACCTTC. Translation: CAIRTRGPTENYTF.

In this sample, this clone turned up a few times. The chain recombines TRBV11-2 with TRBJ1-3; D is possibly TRBD1 (5 bases). CDR1 and CDR2 (germline): SGHAT, FQNNGV. Trimming cost V 1 base and J 1 base, with 8 bases left between them. CDR3 size: 15 residues. CDR3 DNA: TGTGCCAGCAGCTTAGCAGCAGGGTCTGGAAACACCATATATTTT. It specifies CASSLAAGSGNTIYF. The full variable domain, completed using reference TRBV11-2 and TRBJ1-3, is EAGVAQSPRYKIIEKRQSVAFWCNPISGHATLYWYQQILGQGPKLLIQFQNNGVVDDSQLPKDRFSAERLKGVDSTLKIQPAKLEDSAVYLCASSLAAGSGNTIYFGEGSWLTVV.

The table lists this clone with a few counts. The chain employs TRBV4-1 and TRBJ1-1, with TRBD1 as a possible D gene (5 bases). The germline V gene has CDR1 MGHRA and CDR2 YSYEKL. V was clipped by 5 bases and J by 0 bases, with 16 bases between them. The CDR3 runs 16 residues. As DNA, the CDR3 is TGCGCCAGCAGCAAAGGGAAGGGGTTGGTGAACACTGAAGCTTTCTTT. Residues: CASSKGKGLVNTEAFF.

The J gene is TRBJ2-5, the V gene TRBV19; 8 bases match TRBD1. In germline, CDR1 is LNHDA, CDR2 SQIVND (reference sequence). Trimming took 8 bases from V and 2 from J; bases not matched to a gene: 1. The CDR3 runs to 12 residues. The CDR3 region is CASGTGQETQYF. Written as DNA, the CDR3 is TGTGCCAGTGGGACAGGACAAGAGACCCAGTACTTC.

This clone has more than one count but fewer than ten. The V call is TRBV7-2, the J call TRBJ1-5; possibly TRBD1 for D (6 bases). CDR1 and CDR2 from the germline V gene are SGHTA and FQGNSA. The CDR3 is 15 amino acids. V was shortened by 5 bases and J by 6 bases, with 17 bases between the two germline ends. DNA for the CDR3: TGTGCCAGCAGCCCTTTTACACAGGGTTCTCAGCCCCAGCATTTT. Translated: CASSPFTQGSQPQHF.

This clone was recorded a few times. J is TRBJ2-1 and V is TRBV5-1; TRBD1 might be the D (5 bases). V lost 0 bases to trimming and J lost 0 bases, with 7 bases between them. From germline, CDR1 is SGHRS and CDR2 YFSETQ. This CDR3 comprises 15 residues. The CDR3 loop reads CASSLEGSSYNEQFF. The CDR3 DNA sequence: TGCGCCAGCAGCTTGGAGGGGTCCTCCTACAATGAGCAGTTCTTC.

The sample holds a few counts of this clone. V usage is TRBV7-9 and J usage is TRBJ2-4, with D tentatively TRBD2 (5 bases). V gave up 3 bases and J gave up 4 bases, with 13 bases separating them. CDR3 length equals 15 residues. Looked up from germline, CDR1 is SEHNR and CDR2 is FQNEAQ (reference sequence). The CDR3 loop reads CASSFLTGRKNIQYF. Written as DNA, the CDR3 is TGTGCCAGCAGCTTCTTGACGGGAAGGAAAAACATTCAGTACTTC.